These 18 T cell receptor beta chains share one sample of origin, sequenced in a study of blood T cell repertoires in COVID-19. Assay: immunoSEQ multiplex PCR; the TCRdb copy retains only in-frame clones and omits some. The repertoire holds around 32,000 clones, with 93% as singletons. The sequencing input was peripheral blood. Every receptor here comes from a male donor with active COVID-19.

This chain connects TRBV6-2 or TRBV6-3 to TRBJ2-3; TRBD2 agrees at 8 bases. CDR1 is MNHEY and CDR2 is SVGEGT in the germline V gene. Trimming removed 2 bases from V and 6 bases from J; junction bases left unmatched: 16. This CDR3 is 18 amino acids long. For the CDR3, the DNA is TGTGCCAGCAGTTACCCTGGGGGGGTTAGCGGGATCCCGGATACGCAGTATTTT. Its protein is CASSYPGGVSGIPDTQYF.

The chain employs TRBV30 and TRBJ2-3; D uncertain. Germline-derived CDR1 and CDR2 are GTSNPN and SVGIG (reference sequence). This CDR3 is built from 15 residues. V was trimmed by 1 base and J by 0 bases, leaving 11 bases between them. The CDR3 is CAWSGSAVSTDTQYF. In DNA form, the CDR3 reads TGTGCCTGGAGTGGTTCTGCGGTGAGCACAGATACGCAGTATTTT. Complete variable domain (other parts from reference TRBV30 and TRBJ2-3): SQTIHQWPATLVQPVGSPLSLECTVEGTSNPNLYWYRQAAGRGLQLLFYSVGIGQISSEVPQNLSASRPQDRQFILSSKKLLLSDSGFYLCAWSGSAVSTDTQYFGPGTRLTVL.

This clone was detected only once. This chain joins TRBV30 and TRBJ1-5; 8 bases fit TRBD1. Germline trimming cut 2 bases from V and 6 bases from J; bases unmatched to any gene: 6. CDR1 is GTSNPN, CDR2 SVGIG, per germline (reference sequence). CDR3 length: 14 residues. The DNA for the CDR3 is TGTGCCTGGAGTAGGGGACAGGCGAGTCAGCCCCAGCATTTT. Protein product: CAWSRGQASQPQHF. The complete variable domain, with remaining parts taken from reference TRBV30 and TRBJ1-5, reads SQTIHQWPATLVQPVGSPLSLECTVEGTSNPNLYWYRQAAGRGLQLLFYSVGIGQISSEVPQNLSASRPQDRQFILSSKKLLLSDSGFYLCAWSRGQASQPQHFGDGTRLSIL.

The chain employs TRBV5-6 and TRBJ1-5, with TRBD1 matching over 8 bases. There are 16 residues in the CDR3. Germline-derived CDR1 and CDR2 are SGHDT and YYEEEE. V lost 4 bases, J lost 7 bases, and 13 bases stayed unmatched. The CDR3 DNA is TGTGCCAGCAGCGTCTCCGGGACAGGCAATCTCCAGCCCCAGCATTTT. Translation gives CASSVSGTGNLQPQHF.

The chain links TRBV7-3 to TRBJ1-1; TRBD1 matches at 8 bases. Germline CDR1 SGHTA, CDR2 FQGTGA. This CDR3 has 14 residues. After removal of 2 bases from V and 1 base from J, the junction contained 0 bases not matched to a gene. Written as DNA, the CDR3 is TGTGCCAGCAGCTTACAGGGGGCGAACACTGAAGCTTTCTTT. Translation: CASSLQGANTEAFF.

The chain joins TRBV7-3 to TRBJ2-2; D perhaps matches TRBD2 (5 bases). Germline assignment: CDR1 SGHTA and CDR2 FQGTGA. This CDR3 has 15 residues. V gave up 5 bases and J gave up 1 base, with 11 bases separating them. The CDR3 loop is CASSRGAVNTGELFF. The CDR3 DNA is TGTGCCAGCAGCCGGGGTGCAGTGAACACCGGGGAGCTGTTTTTT.

The sample holds one count of this clone. This chain connects TRBV2 to TRBJ1-3; no clear D. Trimming pared 2 bases from V and 0 bases from J, leaving 5 bases between. Germline loops: CDR1 SNHLY, CDR2 FYNNEI. This CDR3 region has 14 residues. This CDR3 is CASSEILSGNTIYF. The DNA of the CDR3 is TGTGCCAGCAGTGAAATCCTCTCTGGAAACACCATATATTTT. Using reference TRBV2 and TRBJ1-3 for the parts outside the CDR3, the full variable domain is EPEVTQTPSHQVTQMGQEVILRCVPISNHLYFYWYRQILGQKVEFLVSFYNNEISEKSEIFDDQFSVERPDGSNFTLKIRSTKLEDSAMYFCASSEILSGNTIYFGEGSWLTVV.

The chain has TRBV25-1 and TRBJ2-3, with D perhaps matching TRBD2 (5 bases). CDR1 is MGHDK and CDR2 is SYGVNS in the germline V gene. This CDR3 contains 14 residues. With 3 bases removed from V and 2 bases from J, the gap between germline ends came to 9 bases. The CDR3, as DNA: TGTGCCAGCAGTGATCCGGACTTCACAGATACGCAGTATTTT. Translating gives CASSDPDFTDTQYF.

The J gene is TRBJ1-3, the V gene TRBV5-1; 8 nucleotides match TRBD1. V was clipped by 4 bases and J by 3 bases; unmatched bases: 3. The CDR3 consists of 14 residues. CDR1 is SGHRS, CDR2 YFSETQ, per germline. CDR3 sequence (DNA): TGCGCCAGCAGCCCCGGGACAGGTGGAAACACCATATATTTT. Translation gives CASSPGTGGNTIYF. Using reference TRBV5-1 and TRBJ1-3 for the parts outside the CDR3, the full variable domain is KAGVTQTPRYLIKTRGQQVTLSCSPISGHRSVSWYQQTPGQGLQFLFEYFSETQRNKGNFPGRFSGRQFSNSRSEMNVSTLELGDSALYLCASSPGTGGNTIYFGEGSWLTVV.

Details on this clone: Within the sample, other DNA sequences also encode this same CDR3. The DNA of the CDR3 is TGTGCCAGTAGTGCCCGGACTGCGAACACCGGGGAGCTGTTTTTT. Residues: CASSARTANTGELFF. The chain joins TRBV19 to TRBJ2-2, with D tentatively TRBD2 (5 bases). Germline V gene data show CDR1 as LNHDA and CDR2 as SQIVND (reference sequence). This CDR3 is 15 amino acids long. The V gene lost 5 bases and the J gene lost 0 bases, with 10 bases spanning the gap.

For the CDR3, the DNA is TGCGCCAGCAGCCAAGATCACAGGGTCTACGAGCAGTACTTC. Translating it yields CASSQDHRVYEQYF. The chain uses TRBV4-3 and TRBJ2-7, with a possible D match to TRBD1 (6 bases). From germline, CDR1 is LGHNA and CDR2 YSLEER. CDR3 size: 14 residues. V was cut by 0 bases and J by 3 bases, with 9 bases left in between.

The genes are TRBV27 and TRBJ1-5, with TRBD1 as a possible D gene (6 bases). Germline V gene sequence: CDR1 MNHEY, CDR2 SMNVEV (reference sequence). This CDR3 is built from 15 residues. The ends were cut back, 6 bases at V and 8 bases at J, with 20 bases in the middle. CDR3: CASSKYGQPREPQHF. CDR3 sequence (DNA): TGTGCCAGCAGCAAATACGGACAGCCTCGGGAGCCCCAGCATTTT.

The chain uses TRBV18 and TRBJ2-1, with TRBD1 matching over 8 bases. The CDR3 totals 15 residues. The V gene end was trimmed by 0 bases and the J gene end by 5 bases; junction bases not matched to a gene: 3. The germline V gene encodes CDR1 KGHSH and CDR2 LQKENI. The CDR3 reads CASSPPGTGNNEQFF. The CDR3 DNA reads as TGTGCCAGCTCACCACCAGGGACAGGCAACAATGAGCAGTTCTTC.

V gene TRBV11-2 combines with J gene TRBJ1-2; TRBD1 aligns across 11 bases. Germline assignment: CDR1 SGHAT and CDR2 FQNNGV. The CDR3 consists of 16 residues. With 5 bases clipped from V and 3 bases from J, the junction kept 8 bases outside the gene matches. CDR3 coding DNA: TGTGCCAGCAGCCGCGGGACAGGGGGTTTTCACTATGGCTACACCTTC. Its translation is CASSRGTGGFHYGYTF.

This clone was recorded once. V usage is TRBV7-8 and J usage is TRBJ1-5, with D tentatively TRBD1 (5 bases). This CDR3 has 16 residues. In germline, CDR1 is SGHVS, CDR2 FQNEAQ. Trimming stripped 6 bases from V and 3 bases from J, with 18 bases between. CDR3 nucleotide sequence: TGTGCCAGCAGTCGGAGGGGCAGGGACGACAATCAGCCCCAGCATTTT. Its protein is CASSRRGRDDNQPQHF.

The chain employs TRBV28 and TRBJ2-7; TRBD2 aligns across 7 bases. V shed 6 bases, J shed 5 bases, and the junction held 7 bases outside the gene matches. Germline CDR1 and CDR2: MDHEN and SYDVKM. CDR3 length: 13 residues. CDR3 DNA: TGTGCCAGCAGATATCACCGGGGGGACGAGCAGTACTTC. Its protein product is CASRYHRGDEQYF.

The genes are TRBV9 and TRBJ2-2; tentative D call: TRBD2 (6 bases). CDR1 and CDR2 from the germline V gene are SGDLS and YYNGEE. The CDR3 is made up of 16 amino acids. The ends were cut back, 4 bases at V and 4 bases at J, with 17 bases in the middle. The CDR3 coding sequence is TGTGCCAGCAGCAAGGAGGCGGGGCGGCGCACCGGGGAGCTGTTTTTT. Translation gives CASSKEAGRRTGELFF.

CDR3 nucleotides: TGTGCCAGCAGTTACTCATGGCCAGATCAGCCCCAGCATTTT. The encoded protein is CASSYSWPDQPQHF. This sequence joins TRBV6-2 or TRBV6-3 and TRBJ1-5; D call uncertain. The CDR3 runs 14 residues. Trimming cost V 0 bases and J 5 bases, with 8 bases left between them. Germline loops: CDR1 MNHEY, CDR2 SVGEGT.